The 29 T cell receptor beta chains given below trace back to one sample, sequenced in a study of early T cells in non-severe SARS-CoV-2 infection. TCRdb re-called the 5' RACE reads through MiXCR, storing one row per CDR3 protein. The sample lists 20,000 or so distinct CDR3 sequences; 4.5% to 6% were seen once. Sample: whole blood, taken at baseline. All receptors derive from an adult who was a healthcare worker with PCR-confirmed SARS-CoV-2 infection or an uninfected control (not recorded which).

The rearrangement links TRBV11-2 to TRBJ1-6; 11 positions match TRBD1. In germline, CDR1 is SGHAT, CDR2 FQNNGV. The CDR3 has 16 amino acids. With 5 bases clipped from V and 5 bases from J, the junction kept 5 bases outside the gene matches. The CDR3 reads CASSPDRGRNNSPLHF. CDR3 sequence (DNA): TGTGCCAGCAGCCCGGACAGGGGGCGAAATAATTCACCCCTCCACTTT.

This clonotype occurred a few times. This chain links TRBV2 with TRBJ1-6; TRBD1 matches at 11 bases. J gave up 11 bases and V 8 bases, and 8 bases lay outside the gene matches. Germline lookup yields CDR1 SNHLY and CDR2 FYNNEI. The CDR3 is made up of 14 amino acids. CDR3 sequence reads: CASGPGQGGTPLHF. CDR3 DNA: TGTGCCAGCGGGCCGGGACAGGGGGGTACACCCCTCCACTTT.

This clonotype was observed a few times. J is TRBJ1-1 and V is TRBV4-3, with a possible D match to TRBD1 (5 bases). CDR1 LGHNA and CDR2 YSLEER come from the germline V gene. This CDR3 comprises 14 residues. V was cut by 4 bases and J by 2 bases, with 11 bases left in between. The CDR3: CASSLSWDNTEAFF. CDR3 bases: TGCGCCAGCAGCCTGAGTTGGGACAACACTGAAGCTTTCTTT.

This clonotype was counted at least ten times. CDR3 in amino acids: CASSLVFGGYTF. In DNA, the CDR3 is TGTGCCAGCAGCTTAGTGTTCGGTGGCTACACCTTC. The rearrangement links TRBV7-2 to TRBJ1-2; D not resolved. This CDR3 comprises 12 residues. V was clipped by 1 base and J by 7 bases, with 7 bases between them. Looked up from germline, CDR1 is SGHTA and CDR2 is FQGNSA.

This clonotype was observed at least ten times. V is TRBV7-9 and J is TRBJ2-2; 7 bases align to TRBD1. Germline values: CDR1 SEHNR, CDR2 FQNEAQ (reference sequence). J lost 5 bases, V lost 3 bases, and 6 bases had no gene match. This CDR3 has 15 residues. CDR3 region: CASSFRDSETGELFF. CDR3 in DNA: TGTGCCAGCAGCTTCCGGGACAGTGAAACCGGGGAGCTGTTTTTT.

This clonotype appeared a few times. The chain recombines TRBV4-3 with TRBJ2-5; D tentatively fits TRBD1 or TRBD2 (5 bases each). The CDR3 covers 15 residues. Trimming removed 2 bases at V and 2 bases at J, with 12 bases between. The germline CDR1 and CDR2 sequences are LGHNA and YSLEER. CDR3 nucleotides: TGCGCCAGCAGCCAACAACCGGGGCCACAAGAGACCCAGTACTTC. This codes for CASSQQPGPQETQYF.

Only a few counts were recorded for this clonotype. The V and J genes are TRBV5-1 and TRBJ2-7; TRBD1 matches at 10 bases. The CDR3 is 14 residues long. The J segment lost 2 bases and the V segment lost 5 bases, leaving 4 bases of the junction unmatched. In germline, CDR1 is SGHRS, CDR2 YFSETQ. The CDR3 DNA reads as TGCGCCAGCAGATCGGGACAGGGGACCTACGAGCAGTACTTC. It is translated as CASRSGQGTYEQYF.

This clonotype was observed a handful of times. The chain has TRBV5-1 and TRBJ2-3; D might be TRBD1 (7 bases). Trimming removed 3 bases from V and 0 bases from J, with 26 bases in between. CDR3 length: 20 amino acids. Germline V lookup: CDR1 SGHRS, CDR2 YFSETQ. The CDR3 bases are TGCGCCAGCAGCTGGCCGGGACAGCTTAAAGAGGGGACTAGCACAGATACGCAGTATTTT. It encodes CASSWPGQLKEGTSTDTQYF.

In its sample, this clonotype was seen a few times. The rearrangement uses TRBV9 and TRBJ1-2; 9 nucleotides agree with TRBD1. The CDR3 has 16 residues. V was clipped by 3 bases and J by 6 bases; unmatched bases: 12. Germline V gene lookup returns CDR1 SGDLS and CDR2 YYNGEE. The chain's CDR3 is CASSARTGDGLNGYTF. CDR3 bases: TGTGCCAGCAGCGCCAGGACAGGGGACGGACTTAATGGCTACACCTTC.

The sample holds many counts of this clonotype. The chain is built from TRBV9 and TRBJ2-5, with D perhaps assigned TRBD1 or TRBD2 (5 bases each). Germline CDR1 reads SGDLS; CDR2 reads YYNGEE. CDR3 length equals 13 residues. The V end was cut by 4 bases, the J end by 5 bases, with 12 bases between. The CDR3: CASSLAREETQYF. The CDR3 nucleotides are TGTGCCAGCAGCCTGGCCAGGGAGGAGACCCAGTACTTC.

J is TRBJ1-3 and V is TRBV6-5; D is undetermined. V lost 6 bases to trimming and J lost 4 bases, with 10 bases between them. Germline assignment: CDR1 MNHEY and CDR2 SVGAGI. The CDR3 is 13 amino acids. The CDR3 DNA sequence: TGTGCCAGCAGCCCCCACGGAGGAAACACCATATATTTT. It codes for CASSPHGGNTIYF.

This chain links TRBV29-1 with TRBJ1-1; no clear D. The CDR3 spans 12 residues. V was trimmed by 5 bases and J by 2 bases, leaving 9 bases between them. The V gene's germline CDR1 is SQVTM and CDR2 ANQGSEA. CDR3 in DNA: TGCAGCGTTTATGGGGAAAACACTGAAGCTTTCTTT. Translation gives CSVYGENTEAFF.

This clonotype was recorded many times. The chain recombines TRBV3-1 with TRBJ2-1; maybe TRBD2 (7 bases). Germline V gene sequence: CDR1 LGHDT, CDR2 YNNKEL (reference sequence). Trimming removed 4 bases from V and 4 bases from J, with 20 bases in between. CDR3 length equals 17 residues. CDR3 nucleotides: TGTGCCAGCAGCCCTAGGAGGGGCGGGGGCCCTTACAATGAGCAGTTCTTC. This sequence encodes CASSPRRGGGPYNEQFF.

This clonotype has a count of ten or more. The chain combines TRBV19 with TRBJ2-5, with a weak D call TRBD2 (5 bases). The germline V gene has CDR1 LNHDA and CDR2 SQIVND (reference sequence). V was clipped by 7 bases and J by 4 bases, with 13 bases between them. CDR3 length equals 13 residues. The CDR3 coding sequence is TGTGCCAGTACCATCGGGGAAGGAGAGACCCAGTACTTC. Its translation: CASTIGEGETQYF.

This clonotype was picked up many times. The gene calls are TRBV6-6 and TRBJ2-6; D perhaps matches TRBD2 (5 bases). The ends were cut back, 4 bases at V and 0 bases at J, with 7 bases in the middle. This CDR3 is 15 amino acids long. The germline V gene has CDR1 MNHNY and CDR2 SVGAGI (reference sequence). The CDR3 DNA is TGTGCCAGCAGTTTGGGGAGCTCTGGGGCCAACGTCCTGACTTTC. Translating it yields CASSLGSSGANVLTF.

This rearrangement joins TRBV7-2 to TRBJ2-7, with 11 nucleotides matching TRBD1. Germline CDR1 is SGHTA and CDR2 is FQGNSA. The CDR3 covers 16 residues. J was trimmed by 5 bases and V by 0 bases; bases with no gene match: 6. The CDR3 DNA sequence: TGTGCCAGCAGCTTAGCTCTCGGACAGGGGGCCAACGAGCAGTACTTC. Translating it yields CASSLALGQGANEQYF.

By sample fraction, this clonotype is medium-sized. The rearrangement uses TRBV19 and TRBJ1-5; no definite D call. CDR3 size: 14 residues. The V and J ends lost 3 bases and 0 bases respectively, with 6 bases between them. The germline V gene encodes CDR1 LNHDA and CDR2 SQIVND (reference sequence). CDR3 sequence (DNA): TGTGCCAGTAGTATCGGGTATAGCAATCAGCCCCAGCATTTT. Translating gives CASSIGYSNQPQHF.

Only a few counts were recorded for this clonotype. The chain joins TRBV10-2 to TRBJ1-1, with no clear D. CDR1 and CDR2 (germline): WSHSY, SAAADI. CDR3 length equals 14 residues. V was clipped by 1 base and J by 1 base, with 7 bases between them. CDR3 in DNA: TGCGCCAGCAGTGAGTGGCTGCCGAACACTGAAGCTTTCTTT. It codes for CASSEWLPNTEAFF.

The chain joins TRBV2 to TRBJ2-2, with D perhaps matching TRBD1 or TRBD2 (6 bases each). Trimming removed 11 bases at V and 6 bases at J, with 25 bases between. The V gene's germline CDR1 is SNHLY and CDR2 FYNNEI. CDR3 length equals 16 residues. CDR3 bases: TGTGCCGGAGGGGGGCAGATAATTGGTCCGGCCGGGGAGCTGTTTTTT. Its protein product is CAGGGQIIGPAGELFF.

This clonotype was counted at least ten times. V is TRBV29-1 and J is TRBJ2-2; 10 positions agree with TRBD2. V trimming: 4 bases; J trimming: 3 bases; junction bases outside the gene matches: 2. Per the germline V gene, CDR1 is SQVTM and CDR2 is ANQGSEA. CDR3 length equals 14 residues. In DNA form, the CDR3 reads TGCAGCGTTGGAAGCGGGAGGGACACCGGGGAGCTGTTTTTT. Protein sequence: CSVGSGRDTGELFF.

This sequence joins TRBV5-1 and TRBJ1-1; D is possibly TRBD1 (6 bases). The V gene's germline CDR1 is SGHRS and CDR2 YFSETQ. V lost 1 base to trimming and J lost 0 bases, with 19 bases between them. The CDR3 runs to 18 residues. The CDR3 reads CASSLYGTGSGVNTEAFF. For the CDR3, the DNA is TGCGCCAGCAGCTTGTATGGAACAGGGTCTGGGGTGAACACTGAAGCTTTCTTT.

The table lists this clonotype with many counts. This chain connects TRBV5-1 to TRBJ1-1; D is undetermined. V was trimmed by 4 bases and J by 1 base, leaving 8 bases between them. The CDR3 totals 13 residues. Germline CDR1 and CDR2: SGHRS and YFSETQ. For the CDR3, the DNA is TGCGCCAGCAGCACGGCAGCGAACACTGAAGCTTTCTTT. Protein: CASSTAANTEAFF.

In its sample, this clonotype is medium-sized. The chain employs TRBV7-2 and TRBJ2-7, with 9 bases matching TRBD1. The germline CDR1 and CDR2 sequences are SGHTA and FQGNSA. There are 14 residues in the CDR3. The trim removed 5 bases at V and 5 bases at J, leaving 7 bases unmatched. CDR3 bases: TGTGCCAGCAGCAAACAGGGGGCGATCCACGAGCAGTACTTC. Protein product: CASSKQGAIHEQYF.

This clonotype showed up just a few times. The rearrangement links TRBV14 to TRBJ2-3, with D perhaps matching TRBD2 (7 bases). V lost 4 bases and J lost 6, with 20 bases in between. The CDR3 is 16 amino acids. In germline, CDR1 is SGHDN, CDR2 FVKESK. Here the CDR3 DNA reads TGTGCCAGCAGCCCACTGACAGTAGGGGGAGGGGATACGCAGTATTTT. This translates into CASSPLTVGGGDTQYF. Full variable domain (remainder filled in from reference TRBV14 and TRBJ2-3): EAGVTQFPSHSVIEKGQTVTLRCDPISGHDNLYWYRRVMGKEIKFLLHFVKESKQDESGMPNNRFLAERTGGTYSTLKVQPAELEDSGVYFCASSPLTVGGGDTQYFGPGTRLTVL.

This clonotype was detected many times. In nucleotides, the CDR3 is TGTGCCAGCAGCGACTCCGGGACAAACCTCCACGAGCAGTACTTC. Encoded protein: CASSDSGTNLHEQYF. This chain connects TRBV7-9 to TRBJ2-7; maybe TRBD1 (6 bases). V was cut by 5 bases and J by 5 bases, with 19 bases left in between. The CDR3 has 15 amino acids. Looked up from germline, CDR1 is SEHNR and CDR2 is FQNEAQ (reference sequence).

The chain joins TRBV7-3 to TRBJ2-5, with a possible D match to TRBD1 (5 bases). The length of the CDR3 is 15 residues. The germline V and J ends were trimmed by 2 bases and 2 bases, with 12 bases remaining between them. CDR1 and CDR2 (germline): SGHTA, FQGTGA. The CDR3 loop reads CASSLFAGQQETQYF. The CDR3, as DNA: TGTGCCAGCAGCTTATTTGCAGGACAACAAGAGACCCAGTACTTC.

This sequence joins TRBV5-1 and TRBJ1-6; 8 nucleotides match TRBD1. This CDR3 comprises 15 residues. Germline V gives CDR1 SGHRS, CDR2 YFSETQ. V shed 4 bases and J 7 bases; nucleotides not matched to a gene: 7. CDR3 nucleotide sequence: TGCGCCAGCAGCCACGCAGGGGGCAACAATTCACCCCTCCACTTT. This gives the protein CASSHAGGNNSPLHF.

This clonotype has only a few counts. V and J are TRBV12-3 or TRBV12-4 and TRBJ2-7; D could derive from TRBD1 or TRBD2 (5 bases each). V lost 6 bases to trimming and J lost 1 base, with 22 bases between them. CDR3 length: 17 residues. The DNA of the CDR3 is TGTGCCAGCAGACCCCCTCCCGGGACGCACGATTCCTACGAGCAGTACTTC. Its protein is CASRPPPGTHDSYEQYF.

The sample holds a few counts of this clonotype. The chain links TRBV2 to TRBJ2-1, with D unresolved. The V gene's germline CDR1 is SNHLY and CDR2 FYNNEI. Trimming left V 7 bases short and J 2 bases short, with 3 bases between. The CDR3 contains 11 residues. The CDR3 here is CASMTYNEQFF. Here the CDR3 DNA reads TGTGCCAGCATGACCTACAATGAGCAGTTCTTC.